The 2 T cell receptor beta chains below all came from one sample that was sequenced in a study of shared clonotypes between healthy human individuals (dated by TCRdb to 2019 to 2021). Libraries came from the immunoSEQ multiplex PCR assay. TCRdb retrieved this table from immuneACCESS and kept in-frame rearrangements only. Not all clones are present; in checked studies, unresolved V genes account for under half, and no reason is known for the remainder. The sample records about 2.5 million clones, 85% to 95% of which are singletons. Approximately 0.4% of the sample comes from the top ten. Sequencing was performed on naive CD4+ T cells from PBMCs. The cell subset or site label, as the study defines it: CD45RA+ positively selected. The receptor set was obtained from a man between 18 and 35 years old in good health. Some clones in this sample may be carry-over from other donors' samples.

The chain employs TRBV25-1 and TRBJ2-3; TRBD1 might be the D (6 bases). The CDR3 loop spans 13 amino acids. The germline V and J ends were trimmed by 8 bases and 2 bases, with 11 bases remaining between them. Germline loops: CDR1 MGHDK, CDR2 SYGVNS. In nucleotides, the CDR3 is TGTGCCAGCCGTAACAGGGACACAGATACGCAGTATTTT. Protein: CASRNRDTDTQYF.

CDR3 protein: CASNSGGACEQYF. For the CDR3, the DNA is TGTGCCAGCAACTCTGGCGGCGCCTGCGAGCAGTACTTC. The chain has TRBV25-1 and TRBJ2-7; D remains unclear. V gave up 7 bases and J gave up 6 bases, with 16 bases separating them. This CDR3 is built from 13 residues. CDR1 and CDR2 from the germline V gene are MGHDK and SYGVNS.